A single sample is the source of the 9 T cell receptor beta chains below, sequenced in a study of cytomegalovirus exposure and HLA in healthy donors (dated by TCRdb to 2016 to 2017). The receptor library was made with the immunoSEQ multiplex PCR assay. For the multiplex PCR, a mixture combining 60 forward primers for TCR Vbeta segments and 13 reverse primers for TCR Jbeta segments was used. This immuneACCESS table, as held by TCRdb, lists in-frame sequences with V and J called but not all clones. Of the missing ones, under half trace to an unresolved V gene in checked studies; the others have no known cause. The sample table lists 70,000 to 90,000 clones, around 68% of them with a count of one. Approximately 15% of the sample lies in the top ten. Sequencing was carried out using PBMCs. The receptors shown here come from a woman between 35 and 50 years old in good health and CMV-seropositive.

The chain carries TRBV9 and TRBJ2-1, with D hard to call. The V gene lost 0 bases and the J gene lost 4 bases, with 26 bases spanning the gap. Germline V lookup: CDR1 SGDLS, CDR2 YYNGEE. This CDR3 comprises 20 residues. In DNA, the CDR3 is TGTGCCAGCAGCGTAGCTGGGTCGAGTAGCCCATCCCATTCTTACAATGAGCAGTTCTTC. Encoded protein: CASSVAGSSSPSHSYNEQFF.

The chain combines TRBV7-9 with TRBJ2-1; D is ambiguous. The V gene's germline CDR1 is SEHNR and CDR2 FQNEAQ (reference sequence). V shed 1 base and J shed 4 bases, with 11 bases lying between them. CDR3 length: 15 amino acids. In nucleotides, the CDR3 is TGTGCCAGCAGCTTAGGCACTAACACGTACAATGAGCAGTTCTTC. Its translation: CASSLGTNTYNEQFF. Together with reference TRBV7-9 and TRBJ2-1, the CDR3 gives the full variable domain: DTGVSQNPRHKITKRGQNVTFRCDPISEHNRLYWYRQTLGQGPEFLTYFQNEAQLEKSRLLSDRFSAERPKGSFSTLEIQRTEQGDSAMYLCASSLGTNTYNEQFFGPGTRLTVL.

This clone was observed a single time. The rearrangement uses TRBV7-2 and TRBJ1-3; 8 bases agree with TRBD1. CDR1 is SGHTA and CDR2 is FQGNSA in the germline V gene. The ends lost 4 bases at V and 3 bases at J; junction bases unmatched: 5. This CDR3 has 15 amino acids. This chain's CDR3 is CASSSSTGDGNTIYF. The CDR3, as DNA: TGTGCCAGCAGCTCTTCGACAGGGGATGGAAACACCATATATTTT.

J is TRBJ2-7 and V is TRBV4-3; D uncertain. This CDR3 contains 15 residues. The germline V gene encodes CDR1 LGHNA and CDR2 YSLEER. V was pared by 0 bases and J by 2 bases, with 11 bases between. The chain's CDR3 is CASSQDPLGPYEQYF. The CDR3 bases are TGCGCCAGCAGCCAAGACCCCCTTGGCCCCTACGAGCAGTACTTC.

The rearrangement uses TRBV29-1 and TRBJ2-1, with 11 nucleotides matching TRBD2. After removal of 4 bases from V and 9 bases from J, the junction contained 5 bases not matched to a gene. The CDR3 is 13 amino acids. Germline-derived CDR1 and CDR2 are SQVTM and ANQGSEA. This CDR3 is CSVVRTSGLEQFF. The CDR3 DNA follows: TGCAGCGTTGTGCGGACTAGCGGGCTTGAGCAGTTCTTC.

The chain recombines TRBV11-3 with TRBJ1-4, with unresolved D. Trimming took 5 bases from V and 5 from J, leaving 21 bases between them. The CDR3 is 17 amino acids. CDR1 is SGHNT and CDR2 is YENEEA in the germline V gene. The CDR3 here is CASSPTCEVRRNEKLFF. The CDR3 coding sequence is TGTGCCAGCAGCCCCACCTGCGAGGTGCGCCGCAATGAAAAACTGTTTTTT.

The genes are TRBV7-2 and TRBJ2-3, with a weak D call TRBD2 (6 bases). CDR3 length equals 14 residues. Germline V gene sequence: CDR1 SGHTA, CDR2 FQGNSA. V lost 5 bases and J lost 0, with 9 bases in between. CDR3 DNA sequence: TGTGCCAGCAGCCGGGGACTGAGCACAGATACGCAGTATTTT. Translation gives CASSRGLSTDTQYF.

V is TRBV27 and J is TRBJ2-2; D possibly corresponds to TRBD2 (5 bases). Germline V CDR1 and CDR2: MNHEY, SMNVEV (reference sequence). Trimming took 6 bases from V and 8 from J, leaving 13 bases between them. The CDR3 is made up of 13 amino acids. The CDR3 DNA follows: TGTGCCAGCAGCGTTGACTACGAAGGGGAGCTGTTTTTT. Encoded protein: CASSVDYEGELFF.

The chain carries TRBV14 and TRBJ2-5, with a weak D call TRBD1 (6 bases). V was cut by 5 bases and J by 5 bases, with 12 bases left in between. Germline V lookup: CDR1 SGHDN, CDR2 FVKESK. The CDR3 runs 13 residues. The CDR3 nucleotides are TGTGCCAGCAGCGGACAGTCCGGGGAGACCCAGTACTTC. Translation gives CASSGQSGETQYF.